This T cell receptor (beta chain) was sequenced in a study of cytomegalovirus exposure and HLA in healthy donors. Vbeta (60) and Jbeta (13) primers were used in the PCR. Sequenced by immunoSEQ multiplex PCR; TCRdb stores in-frame clones only, minus some. This sample's table reports about 200,000 clones. Trimming removed 4 bases at V and 6 bases at J, with 19 bases between. Germline CDR1 is GTSNPN and CDR2 is SVGIG (reference sequence). The CDR3 has 14 amino acids. The specimen was PBMCs. The rearrangement joins TRBV30 to TRBJ2-7; perhaps TRBD1 as D (5 bases). The sequence was obtained from a girl between 2 and 10 years old in good health and CMV-seropositive. The CDR3 coding sequence is TGTGCCTGGACCCAGGGTTATGACTCGTCCGAGCAGTACTTC. Translation gives CAWTQGYDSSEQYF.